This record looks at one T cell receptor (beta chain) sequence and its context. As yet, its antigen is unknown. The CDR3 sequence is 15 residues long. The V end lost 4 bases, the J end lost 4 bases, and 16 bases lay between the germline ends. Looked up from germline, CDR1 is LNHDA and CDR2 is SQIVND (reference sequence). The sample comes from a study of OX40 agonist ivuxolimab in advanced cancers. Study-wide background: Ivuxolimab doses were 0.01, 0.1, 0.3, 1.5, 3 or 10 mg/kg every 2 weeks. Broader study findings: Expanded clones tended on average to be more numerous among CD8+ T cells than CD4+.

The table came from immunoSEQ multiplex PCR; TCRdb's copy has only in-frame clones and leaves some out. The data show about 70,000 clones, with about 92% seen just once and 0.8% to 1.2% held by the top ten. The receptor was isolated from an adult with an advanced solid tumor such as melanoma, head and neck, liver or kidney cancer. Sequences were derived from CD4+ or CD8+ T cells sorted from blood, sampled in a trial of the OX40 agonist ivuxolimab. The chain recombines TRBV19 with TRBJ1-2, with a tentative D call TRBD1 (5 bases). CDR3 protein: CASSSLSGRLYGYTF. The CDR3 nucleotides read TGTGCCAGTAGTAGCCTGTCAGGGCGACTCTATGGCTACACCTTC.